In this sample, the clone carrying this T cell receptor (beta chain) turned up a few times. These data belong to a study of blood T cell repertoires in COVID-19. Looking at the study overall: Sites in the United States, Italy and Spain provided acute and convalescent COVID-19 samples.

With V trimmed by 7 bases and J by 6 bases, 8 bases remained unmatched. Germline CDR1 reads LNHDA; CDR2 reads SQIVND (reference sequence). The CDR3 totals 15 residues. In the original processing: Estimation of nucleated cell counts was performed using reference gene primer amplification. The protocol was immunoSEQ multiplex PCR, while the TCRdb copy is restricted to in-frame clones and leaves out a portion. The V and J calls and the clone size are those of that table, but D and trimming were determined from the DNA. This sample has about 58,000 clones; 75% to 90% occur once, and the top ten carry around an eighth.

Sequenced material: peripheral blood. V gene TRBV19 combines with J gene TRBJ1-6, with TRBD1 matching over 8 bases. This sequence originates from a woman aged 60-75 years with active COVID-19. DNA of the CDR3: TGTGCCAGTACCTCCGGACAGGGAGGTAATTCACCCCTCCACTTT. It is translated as CASTSGQGGNSPLHF.